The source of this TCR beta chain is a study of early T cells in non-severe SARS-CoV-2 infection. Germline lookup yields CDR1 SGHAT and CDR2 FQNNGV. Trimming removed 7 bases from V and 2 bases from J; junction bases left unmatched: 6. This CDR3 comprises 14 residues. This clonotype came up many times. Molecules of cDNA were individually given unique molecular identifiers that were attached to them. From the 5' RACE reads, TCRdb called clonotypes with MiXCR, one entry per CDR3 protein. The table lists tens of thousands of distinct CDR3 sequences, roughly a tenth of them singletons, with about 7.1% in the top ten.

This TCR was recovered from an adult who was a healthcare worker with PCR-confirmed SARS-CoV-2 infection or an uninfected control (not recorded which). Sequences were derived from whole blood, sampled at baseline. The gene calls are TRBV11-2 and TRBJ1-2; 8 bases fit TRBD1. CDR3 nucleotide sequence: TGTGCCAGCACCCTGACAGGGGCGAACTATGGCTACACCTTC. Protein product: CASTLTGANYGYTF.